The rows below give T cell receptor beta chains drawn from one sample of a study of CD8+CD57+ T cells in acquired aplastic anemia. A single record per CDR3 protein comes from TCRdb applying MiXCR to the reads. Of 200,000 or so distinct CDR3 sequences in the sample, around 49% were seen once. The specimen was sorted CD4+, CD8+, or CD8+CD57+ T cells (not recorded which) from PBMCs. The source of these receptors is a human donor with aplastic anemia. CDR3s include the opening cysteine and the closing phenylalanine or tryptophan. D genes are given only for firm matches. Some rows have no size entry. The others give once, few or many, or a class for an expanded clone.

j_call	v_call	clone_size	d_call	cdr3_aa	cdr3_nt
TRBJ2-5	TRBV20-1	-	-	CSASGIGGATGQETQYF	TGCAGTGCTAGTGGGATTGGGGGGGCAACGGGCCAAGAGACCCAGTACTTC
TRBJ1-6	TRBV5-1	many	-	CASSRADRSEIGSPLHF	TGCGCCAGCAGCCGCGCCGACAGGAGCGAGATAGGTTCACCCCTCCACTTT
TRBJ1-2	TRBV2	-	-	CASSEQGLSDGYTF	TGTGCCAGCAGTGAACAGGGGTTGAGCGATGGCTACACCTTC
TRBJ2-1	TRBV12-3/TRBV12-4	many	-	CASSSRGSYNEQFF	TGTGCCAGCAGTTCCAGAGGCTCCTACAATGAGCAGTTCTTC
TRBJ1-1	TRBV18	few	TRBD1	CASSPQDRGSNTEAFF	TGTGCCAGCTCACCACAGGACAGGGGTTCGAACACTGAAGCTTTCTTT
TRBJ2-3	TRBV24-1	-	TRBD1	CATSTFKTGGRNTQYF	TGTGCCACCAGCACTTTTAAGACAGGGGGCAGAAATACGCAGTATTTT
TRBJ1-1	TRBV10-1	many	TRBD1	CASSETGTGDTEAFF	TGCGCCAGCAGTGAAACCGGGACAGGGGACACTGAAGCTTTCTTT
TRBJ1-1	TRBV15	many	-	CATSRGGPNTEAFF	TGTGCCACCAGCAGGGGCGGACCGAACACTGAAGCTTTCTTT
TRBJ1-5	TRBV2	-	-	CARSVRNSNQPQHF	TGTGCCAGAAGTGTAAGGAACAGCAATCAGCCCCAGCATTTT
TRBJ2-3	TRBV2	-	-	CASSFSARDSQYF	TGTGCCAGCAGTTTCTCTGCCCGGGACTCGCAGTATTTT
TRBJ1-2	TRBV20-1	-	TRBD1	CSASRDSHYYGYTF	TGCAGTGCTAGTAGGGACAGCCACTACTATGGCTACACCTTC
TRBJ1-5	TRBV25-1	-	-	CASRGAGMRQPQHF	TGTGCCAGCAGAGGAGCGGGGATGAGGCAGCCCCAGCATTTT
TRBJ1-1	TRBV2	-	-	CASMSQGLNTEAFF	TGTGCCAGCATGAGCCAGGGTCTGAACACTGAAGCTTTCTTT
TRBJ2-7	TRBV18	-	TRBD1	CASSPPRAPDRGSSYEQYF	TGTGCCAGCTCACCCCCTCGGGCCCCCGACAGGGGAAGCTCCTACGAGCAGTACTTC
TRBJ2-5	TRBV5-6	-	-	CASSLALQETQYF	TGTGCCAGCAGCTTGGCCCTGCAAGAGACCCAGTACTTC
TRBJ1-2	TRBV24-1	-	-	CATSGGAGTARGYTF	TGTGCCACCAGTGGGGGGGCCGGGACGGCCCGCGGCTACACCTTC
TRBJ2-5	TRBV7-6	-	-	CASSYRTEQETQYF	TGTGCCAGCAGCTACCGGACCGAGCAAGAGACCCAGTACTTC
TRBJ2-7	TRBV16	-	TRBD1	CASSRTGDSEQYF	TGTGCCAGCAGTCGGACAGGGGATAGCGAGCAGTACTTC
TRBJ2-1	TRBV7-9	few	TRBD1	CASSQGQGRGNEQFF	TGTGCCAGCAGCCAGGGACAGGGGAGGGGGAATGAGCAGTTCTTC
TRBJ2-5	TRBV12-3/TRBV12-4	-	-	CASSPSPGRETQYF	TGTGCCAGCAGTCCTAGCCCGGGACGAGAGACCCAGTACTTC
TRBJ2-2	TRBV5-1	-	TRBD2	CASSFAGTSGELFF	TGCGCCAGCAGCTTCGCCGGGACTAGCGGGGAGCTGTTTTTT
TRBJ2-7	TRBV12-3/TRBV12-4	-	-	CASSLRALASYEQYF	TGTGCCAGCAGCTTACGGGCACTAGCTTCCTACGAGCAGTACTTC
TRBJ2-2	TRBV5-1	many	TRBD2	CASSLAGGTGELFF	TGTGCCAGCAGCTTAGCGGGGGGCACCGGGGAGCTGTTTTTT
TRBJ1-5	TRBV30	few	-	CAWSAGNNQPQHF	TGTGCCTGGAGCGCAGGGAACAATCAGCCCCAGCATTTT
TRBJ1-1	TRBV29-1	-	-	CSVEILEGTEAFF	TGCAGCGTTGAAATTCTGGAGGGCACTGAAGCTTTCTTT
TRBJ2-3	TRBV2	many	TRBD2	CASSVTSGTDTQYF	TGTGCCAGCAGCGTGACTAGCGGCACAGATACGCAGTATTTT
TRBJ2-1	TRBV12-3/TRBV12-4	once	-	CATGTNEQFF	TGTGCCACGGGGACTAATGAGCAGTTCTTC
TRBJ2-7	TRBV11-1	-	-	CASSTRLQTEQYF	TGTGCCAGCAGCACCCGACTCCAGACCGAGCAGTACTTC
TRBJ2-3	TRBV9	few	-	CASSVRPADTQYF	TGTGCCAGCAGCGTACGACCAGCAGATACGCAGTATTTT
TRBJ2-5	TRBV18	-	-	CASSRGWETQYF	TGTGCCAGCTCACGGGGATGGGAGACCCAGTACTTC
TRBJ2-7	TRBV20-1	few	-	CSASSIRTGNYEQYF	TGCAGTGCTAGCTCCATCAGGACCGGGAACTACGAGCAGTACTTC
TRBJ2-1	TRBV7-2	many	-	CASSLGGRVGLGNF	-
TRBJ1-6	TRBV9	many	-	CASSVDYIAQNSPLHF	TGTGCCAGCAGCGTAGATTATATTGCACAAAATTCACCCCTCCACTTT
TRBJ2-7	TRBV7-9	-	-	CAREESGEQYF	TGTGCCAGGGAGGAGTCCGGCGAGCAGTACTTC
TRBJ2-7	TRBV2	few	-	CASGTQGYEQYF	TGTGCCTCCGGGACACAGGGCTACGAGCAGTACTTC
TRBJ2-3	TRBV7-9	-	TRBD1	CASSQTGGGATDTQYF	TGTGCCAGCAGCCAGACAGGGGGCGGTGCAACAGATACGCAGTATTTT
TRBJ2-5	TRBV7-9	-	TRBD1	CASSSGQLLTEETQYF	TGTGCCAGCAGCTCGGGACAGTTACTAACCGAAGAGACCCAGTACTTC
TRBJ2-5	TRBV7-3	many	TRBD2	CASSPGLDQTQYF	TGTGCCAGCAGCCCGGGACTAGACCAGACCCAGTACTTC
TRBJ1-2	TRBV11-2	many	-	CASSLVPADPAGYTF	TGTGCCAGCAGCTTAGTACCAGCGGATCCAGCTGGCTACACCTTC
TRBJ1-2	TRBV5-4	-	-	CASSSAGWDPMGYTF	TGTGCCAGCAGCTCAGCCGGGTGGGATCCTATGGGCTACACCTTC
TRBJ2-7	TRBV12-3/TRBV12-4	-	-	CASSENRPYEQYF	TGTGCCAGCAGTGAGAATCGCCCCTACGAGCAGTACTTC
TRBJ2-3	TRBV15	few	TRBD1	CATSRATGGNTQYF	TGTGCCACCAGCAGGGCTACAGGGGGGAATACGCAGTATTTT
TRBJ1-2	TRBV5-1	few	TRBD1	CASSPDVTGQGYTF	TGCGCCAGCAGCCCCGACGTGACAGGGCAAGGCTACACCTTC
TRBJ2-7	TRBV19	many	TRBD1	CASTRTGRSSYEQYF	TGTGCCAGTACCAGGACAGGGAGGAGCTCCTACGAGCAGTACTTC